These T cell receptor beta chains were read from a single sample in a study of T-cell reconstitution after alpha-beta-depleted transplantation in children. TCRdb re-called the PCR reads through MiXCR, storing one row per CDR3 protein. Here the sample spans 250,000 to 400,000 distinct CDR3 sequences, approximately 20% being singletons. The sample consisted of PBMCs, mostly from graft donor cells, taken 180 days after TCRalphabeta/CD19-depleted stem cell transplant. The receptor source for this set is a male patient aged 5 to 17 who had a stem cell transplant for acute lymphoblastic leukemia, so the T cells may come from the graft donor. Each CDR3 is given with its conserved first and last residue. Fields, in order: D gene, V gene, CDR3 length, J gene, clone size, CDR3 protein, CDR3 DNA. D genes are given only for firm matches. Size tells how often a clone was seen (once, few, many) or the class of an expanded clone, and some rows leave it out.

d_gene: -
v_gene: TRBV24-1
len: 16
j_gene: TRBJ2-3
abundance: -
CDR3aa: CATSDFLGLGTDTQYF
CDR3nt: TGTGCCACCAGTGATTTTCTGGGTCTAGGCACAGATACGCAGTATTTT

d_gene: TRBD1
v_gene: TRBV5-1
len: 14
j_gene: TRBJ2-7
abundance: -
CDR3aa: CASSVLGQSYEQYF
CDR3nt: TGCGCCAGTTCAGTCTTGGGACAGTCCTACGAGCAGTACTTC

d_gene: -
v_gene: TRBV4-2
len: 18
j_gene: TRBJ2-2
abundance: once
CDR3aa: CASSPLYILGTSSGELFF
CDR3nt: TGTGCCAGCAGCCCCTTGTATATCCTGGGGACCTCTTCTGGGGAGCTGTTTTTT

d_gene: TRBD2
v_gene: TRBV9
len: 17
j_gene: TRBJ2-2
abundance: -
CDR3aa: CASSGSMGLAVPGELFF
CDR3nt: TGTGCCAGCAGCGGCTCAATGGGACTAGCGGTCCCGGGGGAGCTGTTTTTT

d_gene: -
v_gene: TRBV6-1
len: 15
j_gene: TRBJ1-3
abundance: -
CDR3aa: CASSRQLSSGNTIYF
CDR3nt: TGTGCCAGCAGTCGGCAGCTCTCCTCTGGAAACACCATATATTTT

d_gene: -
v_gene: TRBV7-2
len: 14
j_gene: TRBJ1-3
abundance: -
CDR3aa: CASSSRVFGNTIYF
CDR3nt: TGTGCCAGCAGCTCCAGGGTTTTCGGAAACACCATATATTTT

d_gene: -
v_gene: TRBV5-1
len: 16
j_gene: TRBJ2-5
abundance: -
CDR3aa: CASSARTVKGQETQYF
CDR3nt: TGCGCCAGCAGCGCACGCACTGTTAAGGGGCAGGAGACCCAGTACTTC

d_gene: -
v_gene: TRBV7-9
len: 11
j_gene: TRBJ2-7
abundance: many
CDR3aa: CASGQGNEQYF
CDR3nt: TGTGCCAGCGGTCAGGGTAACGAGCAGTACTTC

d_gene: -
v_gene: TRBV7-9
len: 15
j_gene: TRBJ1-5
abundance: -
CDR3aa: CASSLVDNGNQPQHF
CDR3nt: TGTGCCAGCAGCTTAGTTGACAATGGCAATCAGCCCCAGCATTTT

d_gene: -
v_gene: TRBV27
len: 14
j_gene: TRBJ2-1
abundance: few
CDR3aa: CASSVGPSPYEQFF
CDR3nt: TGTGCCAGCAGTGTCGGACCCTCCCCCTATGAGCAGTTCTTC

d_gene: -
v_gene: TRBV10-3
len: 15
j_gene: TRBJ2-6
abundance: few
CDR3aa: CAISDDASGANVLTF
CDR3nt: TGTGCCATCAGTGACGACGCCTCTGGGGCCAACGTCCTGACTTTC